Listed here are 13 T cell receptor beta chains from one sample, sequenced in a study of blood T cell repertoires in COVID-19. TCRdb keeps only in-frame clones here, not all; method: immunoSEQ multiplex PCR. The sample holds about 270,000 clones; approximately 87% are singletons and the top ten take approximately 12%. The sample comprised peripheral blood. These receptors all come from a woman between 25 and 40 years old with COVID-19, enrolled during active disease.

The chain's CDR3 is CASSLLTSGGGETQYF. The CDR3 region has the DNA TGTGCCAGCAGCTTACTAACTAGCGGGGGAGGTGAGACCCAGTACTTC. V usage is TRBV5-6 and J usage is TRBJ2-5; TRBD2 agrees at 11 bases. This CDR3 region has 16 residues. Germline assignment: CDR1 SGHDT and CDR2 YYEEEE. V gave up 2 bases and J gave up 5 bases; unmatched junction bases: 8.

A word on this clone: Germline is not matched at one junction end, which may reflect a read error. The chain uses TRBV4-1 and TRBJ2-7; 11 bases agree with TRBD2. CDR1 MGHRA and CDR2 YSYEKL come from the germline V gene. The CDR3 runs to 16 residues. The CDR3 coding sequence is TGCGCCAGCAGTCAAGATGGGTTAGCGGGGGGGAACGAGCAGTACTTC. It codes for CASSQDGLAGGNEQYF.

This clone was counted a few times. J is TRBJ1-2 and V is TRBV27; 10 bases fit TRBD1. With 5 bases clipped from V and 6 bases from J, the junction kept 3 bases outside the gene matches. The length of the CDR3 is 13 residues. Germline assignment: CDR1 MNHEY and CDR2 SMNVEV (reference sequence). CDR3 nucleotide sequence: TGTGCCAGCAGTCGACAGGGGGCGAATGGCTACACCTTC. Encoded protein: CASSRQGANGYTF.

The V and J genes are TRBV27 and TRBJ2-3; the match to TRBD2 covers 9 bases. The CDR3 covers 15 residues. In germline, CDR1 is MNHEY, CDR2 SMNVEV (reference sequence). V gave up 0 bases and J gave up 9 bases; unmatched junction bases: 7. CDR3 coding DNA: TGTGCCAGCAGTTTATCTGGCGGGGGGGCGTGGACGCAGTATTTT. Its protein product is CASSLSGGGAWTQYF.

This chain uses TRBV27 with TRBJ2-7; 9 bases fit TRBD1. Germline V gene data show CDR1 as MNHEY and CDR2 as SMNVEV (reference sequence). After removal of 6 bases from V and 9 bases from J, the junction contained 6 bases not matched to a gene. This CDR3 comprises 12 residues. CDR3 nucleotide sequence: TGTGCCAGCAGCGCGGACAGGGGAGTGCAGTACTTC. Its protein product is CASSADRGVQYF.

The gene calls are TRBV28 and TRBJ1-2; tentative D call: TRBD1 (6 bases). CDR3 length: 13 residues. V lost 6 bases and J lost 4, with 12 bases in between. Germline V gives CDR1 MDHEN, CDR2 SYDVKM. The CDR3 reads CASRLQGPYGYTF. Here the CDR3 DNA reads TGTGCCAGCAGGCTCCAGGGGCCCTATGGCTACACCTTC.

The chain joins TRBV4-1 to TRBJ2-5, with TRBD2 identical over 12 bases. Germline-derived CDR1 and CDR2 are MGHRA and YSYEKL. The CDR3 covers 17 residues. After removal of 4 bases from V and 3 bases from J, the junction contained 9 bases not matched to a gene. The CDR3 is CASSRQLAGGSEETQYF. In DNA, the CDR3 is TGCGCCAGCAGCCGACAACTAGCGGGGGGCTCAGAAGAGACCCAGTACTTC.

The chain employs TRBV24-1 and TRBJ1-1, with D uncertain. The V end was cut by 5 bases, the J end by 13 bases, with 13 bases between. Germline V CDR1 and CDR2: KGHDR, SFDVKD. The CDR3 loop spans 11 amino acids. The CDR3 DNA sequence: TGTGCCACCAGTGTTGAAGAACGGGTTTTCTTT. Translated: CATSVEERVFF.

DNA of the CDR3: TGTGCCAGCAGCCCAAGGACAGGAAAGAACACCGGGGAGCTGTTTTTT. Its protein is CASSPRTGKNTGELFF. This chain uses TRBV7-9 with TRBJ2-2, with 7 bases identical to TRBD1. The ends lost 5 bases at V and 1 base at J; junction bases unmatched: 7. The CDR3 loop spans 16 amino acids. Germline loops: CDR1 SEHNR, CDR2 FQNEAQ (reference sequence).

The chain employs TRBV2 and TRBJ2-7; 11 bases match TRBD1. V dropped 8 bases and J dropped 7; count of bases not matched to a gene: 7. CDR1 and CDR2 from the germline V gene are SNHLY and FYNNEI. This CDR3 has 13 amino acids. The CDR3 is CASAGGTGGEQYF. The DNA for the CDR3 is TGTGCCAGCGCTGGAGGGACAGGGGGGGAGCAGTACTTC.

V gene TRBV7-9 combines with J gene TRBJ2-1; 8 bases fit TRBD1. This CDR3 contains 15 residues. The germline gives CDR1 SEHNR, CDR2 FQNEAQ (reference sequence). The V gene end was trimmed by 5 bases and the J gene end by 5 bases; junction bases not matched to a gene: 8. CDR3 loop: CASSQRQGTHNEQFF. Written as DNA, the CDR3 is TGTGCCAGCAGCCAACGACAGGGGACCCACAATGAGCAGTTCTTC.

The chain combines TRBV11-2 with TRBJ2-1; 8 bases match TRBD2. The germline gives CDR1 SGHAT, CDR2 FQNNGV. The CDR3 loop spans 19 amino acids. V gave up 1 base and J gave up 4 bases; unmatched junction bases: 15. CDR3 sequence reads: CASSLGTGGQLAGYNEQFF. For the CDR3, the DNA is TGTGCCAGCAGCTTAGGTACGGGGGGGCAACTGGCGGGTTACAATGAGCAGTTCTTC.

J is TRBJ2-7 and V is TRBV15, with D possibly TRBD2 on 6 matching bases. Trimming removed 6 bases from V and 4 bases from J, with 16 bases in between. The CDR3 runs to 14 residues. CDR1 is LNHNV and CDR2 is YYDKDF in the germline V gene (reference sequence). The CDR3 sequence: CATSTARESYEQYF. Written as DNA, the CDR3 is TGTGCCACCAGTACCGCACGGGAGTCGTACGAGCAGTACTTC.